This TCR beta chain was sequenced for a study of T cells after yellow fever vaccination. Broader study findings: Primary-vaccination clones mostly resurfaced post-booster (96% CD4, approximately 90% CD8). Any FACS-sorted repertoire could hold abundant clonotypes that contaminate it from the bulk population. A limited proportion of clonotypes was detected within both the CD4 and CD8 compartments. The secondary response showed a weaker magnitude and a faster peak, day 5 versus 15.

In its sample, this clonotype was seen many times. The antigen is undetermined. One entry per CDR3 protein, called by TCRdb with MiXCR from the 5' RACE reads. The sample carries around 310,000 distinct CDR3 sequences, about 4.5% recorded once. This CDR3 is 12 amino acids long. V lost 0 bases and J lost 6, with 4 bases in between. Per the germline V gene, CDR1 is SGHDT and CDR2 is YYEEEE. The TCR was taken from a man aged 18 to 30 who received the YFV17D yellow fever vaccine. V is TRBV5-6 and J is TRBJ1-5; D is uncertain. Source: PBMCs, taken 15 days after the yellow fever booster vaccination. CDR3 loop: CASSLEGQPQHF. DNA of the CDR3: TGTGCCAGCAGCTTGGAGGGTCAGCCCCAGCATTTT. Complete variable domain (other parts from reference TRBV5-6 and TRBJ1-5): DAGVTQSPTHLIKTRGQQVTLRCSPKSGHDTVSWYQQALGQGPQFIFQYYEEEERQRGNFPDRFSGHQFPNYSSELNVNALLLGDSALYLCASSLEGQPQHFGDGTRLSIL.